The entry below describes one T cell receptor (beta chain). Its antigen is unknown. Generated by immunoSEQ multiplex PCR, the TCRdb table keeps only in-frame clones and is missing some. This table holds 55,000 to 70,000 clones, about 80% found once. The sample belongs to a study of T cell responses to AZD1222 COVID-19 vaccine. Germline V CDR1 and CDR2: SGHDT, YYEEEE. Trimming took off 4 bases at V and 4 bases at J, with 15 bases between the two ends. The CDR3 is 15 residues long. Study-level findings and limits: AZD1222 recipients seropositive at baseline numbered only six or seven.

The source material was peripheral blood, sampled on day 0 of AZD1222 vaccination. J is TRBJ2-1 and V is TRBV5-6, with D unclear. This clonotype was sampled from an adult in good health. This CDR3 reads CASSPGRTPYNEQFF. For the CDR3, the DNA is TGTGCCAGCAGCCCAGGACGGACGCCTTACAATGAGCAGTTCTTC.